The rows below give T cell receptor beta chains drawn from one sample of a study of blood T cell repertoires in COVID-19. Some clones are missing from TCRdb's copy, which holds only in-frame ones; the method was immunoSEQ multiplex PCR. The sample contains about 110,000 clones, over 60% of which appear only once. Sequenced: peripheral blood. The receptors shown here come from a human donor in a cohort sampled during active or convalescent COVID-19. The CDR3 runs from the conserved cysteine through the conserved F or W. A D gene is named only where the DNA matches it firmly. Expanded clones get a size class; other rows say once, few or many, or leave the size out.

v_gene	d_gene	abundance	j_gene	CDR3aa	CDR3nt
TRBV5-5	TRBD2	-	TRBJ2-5	CASSLVGSGRAAETQYF	TGTGCCAGCAGCTTGGTGGGAAGCGGGAGGGCCGCGGAGACCCAGTACTTC
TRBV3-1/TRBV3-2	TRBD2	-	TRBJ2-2	CASSQDGTSGGPTGELFF	TGTGCCAGCAGCCAAGATGGGACTAGCGGGGGACCTACCGGGGAGCTGTTTTTT
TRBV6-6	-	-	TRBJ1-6	CASSYSAGYNSPLHF	TGTGCCAGCAGTTACTCGGCAGGCTATAATTCACCCCTCCACTTT
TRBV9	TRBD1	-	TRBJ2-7	CASSPQPQGAHEQYF	TGTGCCAGCAGCCCTCAACCCCAGGGGGCCCACGAGCAGTACTTC
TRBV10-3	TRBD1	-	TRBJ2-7	CATGQGAYEQYF	TGTGCCACGGGACAGGGGGCCTACGAGCAGTACTTC
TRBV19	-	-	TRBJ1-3	CASSMRGVSGNTIYF	TGTGCCAGTAGTATGCGGGGGGTCAGTGGAAACACCATATATTTT
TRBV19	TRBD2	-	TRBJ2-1	CASSIVSGSLYNEQFF	TGTGCCAGTAGTATTGTTAGCGGGAGCCTCTACAATGAGCAGTTCTTC
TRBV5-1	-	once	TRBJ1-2	CASSLASGDYGYTF	TGCGCCAGCAGCTTGGCTTCCGGGGACTATGGCTACACCTTC
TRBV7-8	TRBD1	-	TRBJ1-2	CASSLAGRGRHGYTF	TGTGCCAGCAGCTTAGCGGGCAGGGGGAGGCATGGCTACACCTTC
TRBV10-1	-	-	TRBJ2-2	CASSVHLDTGELFF	TGCGCCAGCAGTGTTCACTTAGACACCGGGGAGCTGTTTTTT
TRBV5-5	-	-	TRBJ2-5	CASSLSLGFAGGETQYF	TGTGCCAGCAGCTTAAGCTTAGGTTTTGCGGGTGGGGAGACCCAGTACTTC
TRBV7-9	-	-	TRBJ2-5	CASSLQETQYF	TGTGCCAGCAGCCTCCAAGAGACCCAGTACTTC
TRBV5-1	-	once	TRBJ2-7	CASSIDKSSYEQYF	TGCGCCAGCAGCATAGATAAAAGCTCCTACGAGCAGTACTTC
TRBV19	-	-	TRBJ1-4	CASSGAGRWGNEKLFF	TGTGCCAGTAGTGGCGCGGGACGATGGGGTAATGAAAAACTGTTTTTT
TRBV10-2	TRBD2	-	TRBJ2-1	CASREGTSGIVNEQFF	TGCGCCAGCAGAGAAGGGACTAGCGGGATCGTCAATGAGCAGTTCTTC
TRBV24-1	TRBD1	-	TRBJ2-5	CATIQHLSSPTGVEETQYF	TGTGCCACCATCCAACACCTGTCTTCCCCGACAGGGGTCGAGGAGACCCAGTACTTC
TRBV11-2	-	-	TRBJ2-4	CASSLGPGAPPAKNIQYF	TGTGCCAGCAGCTTAGGCCCGGGAGCCCCGCCGGCCAAAAACATTCAGTACTTC
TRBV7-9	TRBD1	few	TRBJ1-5	CASSPGTGDSNQPQHF	TGTGCCAGCAGCCCCGGGACAGGGGATAGCAATCAGCCCCAGCATTTT
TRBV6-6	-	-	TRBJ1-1	CASSYGQRNTEAFF	TGTGCCAGCAGTTACGGACAGCGCAACACTGAAGCTTTCTTT
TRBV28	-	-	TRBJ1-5	CASSSRGYSNQPQHF	TGTGCCAGCAGTTCCCGGGGTTATAGCAATCAGCCCCAGCATTTT
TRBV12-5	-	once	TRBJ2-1	CASGLVLGGSSYNEQFF	TGTGCTAGTGGTTTGGTACTCGGCGGTAGCTCCTACAATGAGCAGTTCTTC
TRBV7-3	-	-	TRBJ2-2	CASSSFVGGSGTGELFF	TGTGCCAGCAGCTCTTTTGTCGGGGGTAGTGGCACCGGGGAGCTGTTTTTT
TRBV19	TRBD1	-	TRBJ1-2	CASSSGQGRSYTF	TGTGCCAGTAGTTCGGGACAGGGCCGAAGCTACACCTTC
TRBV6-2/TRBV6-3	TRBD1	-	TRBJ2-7	CASSRTGGSYEQYF	TGTGCCAGCAGCAGGACAGGGGGCTCCTACGAGCAGTACTTC
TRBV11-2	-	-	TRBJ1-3	CASSPGPGGNTIYF	TGTGCCAGCAGCCCCGGGCCCGGAGGGAACACCATATATTTT
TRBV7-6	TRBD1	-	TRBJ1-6	CASSLLRGGNSPLHF	TGTGCCAGCAGCTTACTTAGAGGGGGCAATTCACCCCTCCACTTT
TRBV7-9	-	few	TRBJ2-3	CASTRTATDTQYF	TGTGCCAGCACCCGGACAGCCACAGATACGCAGTATTTT
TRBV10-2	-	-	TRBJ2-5	CASRDDRLNYQETQYF	TGCGCCAGCAGAGACGACAGGCTCAATTACCAAGAGACCCAGTACTTC
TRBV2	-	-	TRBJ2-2	CASSGRARDTGELFF	TGTGCCAGCAGTGGTAGGGCGAGGGACACCGGGGAGCTGTTTTTT
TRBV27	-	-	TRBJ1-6	CASSRRPELFEPLHF	TGTGCCAGCAGTCGCCGCCCGGAGTTGTTTGAACCCCTCCACTTT
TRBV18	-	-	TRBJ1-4	CASSPRTNTATNEKLFF	TGTGCCAGCTCACCCCGGACAAACACAGCAACTAATGAAAAACTGTTTTTT
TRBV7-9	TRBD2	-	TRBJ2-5	CASRSIAGVGETQYF	TGTGCCAGCAGATCCATAGCGGGAGTAGGGGAGACCCAGTACTTC
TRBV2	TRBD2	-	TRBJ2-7	CASHLAGGTYEQYF	TGTGCCAGCCACCTAGCGGGGGGGACCTACGAGCAGTACTTC
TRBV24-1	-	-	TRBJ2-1	CATSGSRHLTSSYNEQFF	TGTGCCACCAGTGGTTCGCGGCACTTAACTAGCTCCTACAATGAGCAGTTCTTC
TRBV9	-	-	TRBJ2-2	CASNLQGGVGPGELFF	TGTGCCAGCAACCTCCAAGGAGGAGTCGGTCCCGGGGAGCTGTTTTTT
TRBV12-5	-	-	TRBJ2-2	CASGSHRTGELFF	TGTGCTAGTGGTTCGCACAGGACCGGGGAGCTGTTTTTT
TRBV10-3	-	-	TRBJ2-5	CAISVMSQETQYF	TGTGCCATCAGTGTTATGAGTCAAGAGACCCAGTACTTC
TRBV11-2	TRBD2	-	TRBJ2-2	CASSIAGGPRAGELFF	TGTGCCAGCAGCATAGCGGGAGGGCCTAGGGCCGGGGAGCTGTTTTTT
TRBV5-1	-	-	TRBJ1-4	CASSLARGGRANEKLFF	TGCGCCAGCAGCTTGGCCCGTGGTGGGCGAGCTAATGAAAAACTGTTTTTT
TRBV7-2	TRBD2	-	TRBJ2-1	CASSLAASGSWNEQFF	TGTGCCAGCAGCTTAGCAGCAAGCGGGAGTTGGAATGAGCAGTTCTTC
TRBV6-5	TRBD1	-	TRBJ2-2	CASSPDRGAGELFF	TGTGCCAGCAGTCCGGACAGGGGGGCTGGGGAGCTGTTTTTT
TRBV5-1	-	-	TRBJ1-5	CASSLGGLGNQPQHF	TGCGCCAGCAGCTTGGGAGGGTTAGGCAATCAGCCCCAGCATTTT
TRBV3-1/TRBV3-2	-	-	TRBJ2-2	CASSQASVEELFF	TGTGCCAGCAGCCAAGCAAGCGTAGAAGAGCTGTTTTTT
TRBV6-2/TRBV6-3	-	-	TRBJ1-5	CASSLTGNQPQHF	TGTGCCAGCAGCCTTACAGGGAATCAGCCCCAGCATTTT
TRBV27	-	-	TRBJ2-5	CASSRWGGKETQYF	TGTGCCAGCAGCCGGTGGGGAGGTAAAGAGACCCAGTACTTC
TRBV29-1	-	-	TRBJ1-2	CSVRQYGYTF	TGCAGCGTTCGTCAGTATGGCTACACCTTC
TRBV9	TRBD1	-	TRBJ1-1	CASSAGQGDANTEAFF	TGTGCCAGCAGCGCTGGACAGGGAGACGCAAACACTGAAGCTTTCTTT
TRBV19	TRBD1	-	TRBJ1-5	CASKRTGDHQPQHF	TGTGCCAGTAAAAGGACAGGGGACCATCAGCCCCAGCATTTT
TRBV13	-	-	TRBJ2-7	CASSSGFGGYEQYF	TGTGCCAGCAGCTCGGGCTTCGGGGGTTACGAGCAGTACTTC
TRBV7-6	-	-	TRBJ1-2	CASRLGDGDGYTF	TGTGCCAGCAGGCTCGGCGACGGAGATGGCTACACCTTC
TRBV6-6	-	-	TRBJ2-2	CASSVTVTGELFF	TGTGCCAGCAGTGTTACTGTAACCGGGGAGCTGTTTTTT
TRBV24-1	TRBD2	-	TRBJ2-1	CATSDRSGSRPYNEQFF	TGTGCCACCAGTGACCGTAGCGGGAGTAGGCCCTACAATGAGCAGTTCTTC
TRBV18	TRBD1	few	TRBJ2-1	CASSPPSEGGAFYNEQFF	TGTGCCAGCTCACCACCGTCGGAAGGGGGCGCATTCTACAATGAGCAGTTCTTC
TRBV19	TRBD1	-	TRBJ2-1	CASSQRRTGNYNEQFF	TGTGCCAGTAGTCAACGCAGGACAGGGAACTACAATGAGCAGTTCTTC